This entry describes one T cell receptor (beta chain). The data derive from a study of blood T cell repertoires in COVID-19. On the study more broadly: COVID-19 samples from acute and convalescent phases originated in the United States, Italy and Spain. T cells, B-cell-depleted T cells, or PBMCs provided the cDNA or gDNA that served as material.

Data came from immunoSEQ multiplex PCR; TCRdb stores just in-frame clones and leaves some out. This sample has about 77,000 clones, with about 73% found just once. CDR3 length: 15 residues. Germline V gene sequence: CDR1 SGHRS, CDR2 YFSETQ. The ends lost 6 bases at V and 5 bases at J; junction bases unmatched: 4. Input material: peripheral blood. This chain connects TRBV5-1 to TRBJ2-1, with 14 positions matching TRBD2. This TCR was recovered from a man between 60 and 75 years old with acute or convalescent COVID-19. In nucleotides, the CDR3 is TGCGCCAGCACCCCGGGACTAGCGGGGGACAATGAGCAGTTCTTC. Protein product: CASTPGLAGDNEQFF. The complete variable domain, with remaining parts taken from reference TRBV5-1 and TRBJ2-1, reads KAGVTQTPRYLIKTRGQQVTLSCSPISGHRSVSWYQQTPGQGLQFLFEYFSETQRNKGNFPGRFSGRQFSNSRSEMNVSTLELGDSALYLCASTPGLAGDNEQFFGPGTRLTVL.